The source of this TCR beta chain is a study of OX40 agonist ivuxolimab in advanced cancers. Regarding the study in general: Ivuxolimab was an agonistic, fully human IgG2 monoclonal antibody directed against OX40 (CD134), a costimulatory receptor. Intravenous ivuxolimab was administered to patients every 2 weeks at six dose levels: 0.01, 0.1, 0.3, 1.5, 3 and 10 mg/kg. Among the 50 to 55 dose-escalation patients, 19 had hepatocellular carcinoma, approximately 15 melanoma, 9 renal cell carcinoma and 9 head and neck cancer. In the dose-escalation cohort, around four fifths of patients were male, and the mean age was 60 years with a range of about 23 to 79. Prior anti-PD-1, anti-PD-L1 or anti-CTLA-4 therapy was permitted, and approximately 42% of dose-escalation patients had received checkpoint inhibitors. Partial responses occurred in three dose-escalation patients, of whom one had hepatocellular carcinoma and two had cutaneous melanoma. Peripheral TCRbeta sequencing was intended to test whether TCR sequence diversity was altered and clonal T-cell expansion was caused by ivuxolimab. The paper describes the monotherapy dose-escalation part (N ≈ 49 patients) of the phase I trial of ivuxolimab.

The germline V gene sets CDR1 to MNHEY and CDR2 to SVGAGI. Counted from cysteine to phenylalanine, this CDR3 has 13 amino acids. The only DNA kept is the CDR3, 39 bases in frame from the first base. V is cut by 0 bases and J by 2 bases, and the space between the germline ends is 5 bases. Genomic DNA was isolated from the sorted cells so that the TCRbeta CDR3 region could be sequenced. TCRbeta CDR3 regions were sequenced using the immunoSEQ Assay. Held by TCRdb, this immuneACCESS table contains in-frame sequences only and omits some clones. Under half of the omission traces to an unresolved V gene where checked; the cause of the rest is unknown. The sample table holds roughly 100,000 clones, of which 84% were seen once. The leading ten clones occupy approximately 5.5% of the sample. The trial excluded patients who had a history of autoimmune disease or who were on systemic immunosuppression. Peripheral blood for TCR sequencing was collected from all dose cohorts at baseline, on cycle 4 day 1, and on cycle 7 day 1. Samples were obtained from an open-label, multicenter, first-in-human phase I dose-escalation trial of ivuxolimab. Adults with locally advanced or metastatic melanoma, renal cell carcinoma, hepatocellular carcinoma or head and neck squamous cell carcinoma were enrolled in the trial. CD4+ and CD8+ T cells were sorted separately from peripheral blood before TCR sequencing.

Broader findings and caveats from the paper: After ivuxolimab, more expanded clones were found on average in CD8+ T cells than in CD4+ T cells. Low levels of normalized T-cell clonal expansion were also seen in some patients who did not respond. Partial responders in the 0.1-3.0 mg/kg groups had among the lowest normalized peripheral clonal expansion, especially among CD8+ T cells. The antigen specificity of the clonally expanded peripheral T cells was not determined. At doses of 0.1 to 3.0 mg/kg, clonal expansion of both CD4+ and CD8+ T cells in blood was seen between baseline and week 6.

Regarding this clone: What antigen it recognizes has not been identified. There are no base qualities to consult, and no much larger clone falls within one base.

The sequence joins TRBV6-5 to TRBJ2-7; no D gene can be assigned with confidence. The receptor comes from an adult with an advanced solid tumor such as melanoma, head and neck, liver or kidney cancer. The sequences come from CD4+ or CD8+ T cells sorted from blood, collected in a trial of the OX40 agonist ivuxolimab. The base sequence is TGTGCCAGCAGTTACTCGAGTGCCTACGAGCAGTACTTC. Its protein product is CASSYSSAYEQYF.